The next 26 T cell receptor beta chains were all read from a single sample in a study of CD8 T cells in ankylosing spondylitis. Via MiXCR, TCRdb re-called the 5' RACE reads, giving one row per CDR3 protein. Of 150,000 to 200,000 distinct CDR3 sequences listed, about 16% were seen once; the top ten hold about 8.3%. Sequenced input: blood, either unsorted or a sorted T cell fraction (not recorded which). These receptor sequences come from a male donor with ankylosing spondylitis or in good health (not recorded which).

This clonotype has at least ten counts. The V and J genes are TRBV6-2 or TRBV6-3 and TRBJ2-2, with 7 nucleotides matching TRBD1. This CDR3 spans 13 amino acids. Trimming at V came to 6 bases and at J to 6 bases, leaving 4 bases not matched to a gene. Germline V gives CDR1 MNHEY, CDR2 SVGEGT. The CDR3 DNA follows: TGTGCCAGCAGGGACAGGTTCTCCGGGGAGCTGTTTTTT. Translation gives CASRDRFSGELFF.

This clonotype was recorded a few times. The V and J genes are TRBV7-4 and TRBJ1-5; tentative D call: TRBD1 (5 bases). In germline, CDR1 is SGHVT, CDR2 SQSDAQ. CDR3 length equals 15 residues. V lost 5 bases to trimming and J lost 11 bases, with 22 bases between them. The CDR3 region has the DNA TGTGCCAGCAGCCCGACGACTTTGGAGAAACAGGCCCAGCATTTT. It yields the protein CASSPTTLEKQAQHF. The entire variable domain, with the rest obtained from reference TRBV7-4 and TRBJ1-5, is as follows: GAGVSQSPRYKVAKRGRDVALRCDSISGHVTLYWYRQTLGQGSEVLTYSQSDAQRDKSGRPSGRFSAERPERSVSTLKIQRTEQGDSAVYLCASSPTTLEKQAQHFGDGTRLSIL.

This clonotype was seen ten or more times. V gene TRBV18 combines with J gene TRBJ1-4; TRBD1 matches 10 bases. Germline CDR1 is KGHSH and CDR2 is LQKENI. CDR3 length equals 16 residues. Trimming removed 1 base from V and 9 bases from J; junction bases left unmatched: 8. CDR3 amino acids: CASSPQPGTGAQKLFF. The CDR3 region has the DNA TGTGCCAGCTCACCACAACCCGGGACAGGGGCTCAAAAACTGTTTTTT.

This chain links TRBV24-1 with TRBJ2-2; the D gene is possibly TRBD1 (5 bases). V was trimmed by 4 bases and J by 13 bases, leaving 18 bases between them. Germline V gene lookup returns CDR1 KGHDR and CDR2 SFDVKD. The length of the CDR3 is 14 residues. CDR3 residues: CATSDSQTGFRLFF. The CDR3 region has the DNA TGTGCCACCAGTGACTCTCAAACAGGTTTTCGGCTGTTTTTT.

Notes on this clonotype: A much larger clone differs by one base, so this may be a read error. This chain links TRBV7-7 with TRBJ2-6; D remains unclear. This CDR3 has 17 residues. CDR1 and CDR2 (germline): SSHAT, FNYEAQ (reference sequence). CDR3 amino acids: CVSSPQALFSGANVLTF. Written as DNA, the CDR3 is TGTGTCAGCAGCCCCCAGGCACTTTTCTCTGGGGCCAACGTCCTGACTTTC.

In this sample, this clonotype turned up many times. CDR3 in DNA: TGTGCCAGCAGTGGAGGCTCGGACAGGGTGGGCAATGAGCAGTTCTTC. It translates to CASSGGSDRVGNEQFF. This chain links TRBV2 with TRBJ2-1; 8 nucleotides match TRBD1. The CDR3 has 16 residues. Germline loops: CDR1 SNHLY, CDR2 FYNNEI. The junction had 11 bases not matched to a gene; V was cut back by 4 bases and J by 6 bases.

This clonotype was counted between two and nine times. The V gene is TRBV5-6, the J gene TRBJ1-1; 10 bases line up with TRBD1. This CDR3 is 16 amino acids long. Germline V gives CDR1 SGHDT, CDR2 YYEEEE. Trimming cost V 3 bases and J 5 bases; bases outside gene matches: 10. CDR3 protein: CASSSSTGGLSTEAFF. CDR3 nucleotides: TGTGCCAGCAGCTCTTCGACAGGGGGCTTGAGTACTGAAGCTTTCTTT.

The chain employs TRBV7-8 and TRBJ2-1; D gene unclear. V shed 1 base and J shed 6 bases, with 7 bases lying between them. This CDR3 contains 13 residues. The germline V gene encodes CDR1 SGHVS and CDR2 FQNEAQ. The CDR3 nucleotides are TGTGCCAGCAGCTTAGGTGGTTTCAATGAGCAGTTCTTC. Protein sequence: CASSLGGFNEQFF.

This chain uses TRBV5-6 with TRBJ1-1; 7 nucleotides align to TRBD1. The CDR3 is 15 residues long. The V and J ends lost 4 bases and 6 bases, in that order; junction bases with no gene match: 12. Germline V lookup: CDR1 SGHDT, CDR2 YYEEEE. The CDR3 is CASSRLDREASEAFF. DNA of the CDR3: TGTGCCAGCAGCCGACTCGACAGGGAAGCCTCTGAAGCTTTCTTT.

This clonotype was picked up a small number of times. The rearrangement joins TRBV11-2 to TRBJ2-1, with 7 bases lining up with TRBD2. CDR1 is SGHAT and CDR2 is FQNNGV in the germline V gene. The CDR3 covers 14 residues. Trimming took 1 base from V and 5 from J; bases not matched to a gene: 2. The CDR3 sequence is CASSLASGNNEQFF. In DNA, the CDR3 is TGTGCCAGCAGCTTAGCCAGCGGGAACAATGAGCAGTTCTTC.

This clonotype was detected only a few times. The chain joins TRBV20-1 to TRBJ2-5, with TRBD2 identical over 11 bases. Germline V lookup: CDR1 DFQATT, CDR2 SNEGSKA (reference sequence). The CDR3 has 16 amino acids. J gave up 0 bases and V 3 bases, and 6 bases lay outside the gene matches. The chain's CDR3 is CSARETSGAYQETQYF. CDR3 nucleotides: TGCAGTGCTAGGGAGACTAGCGGGGCGTACCAAGAGACCCAGTACTTC.

This clonotype appeared a few times. A read error is possible here, since a much larger clone lies one base away. J is TRBJ2-7 and V is TRBV5-1; 13 bases align to TRBD2. Germline lookup yields CDR1 SGHRS and CDR2 YFSETQ. This CDR3 region has 15 residues. The CDR3 nucleotides read TGCGCCAGCAGCTCTGGACTAGCGGGAGACTACGCGCAGTACTTC. Residues: CASSSGLAGDYAQYF.

A few counts support this clonotype. The chain joins TRBV12-3 or TRBV12-4 to TRBJ2-7; no definite D call. The CDR3 runs to 13 residues. Trimming took 6 bases from V and 4 from J, leaving 13 bases between them. The CDR3 nucleotides read TGTGCCAGCAGGCTGGTCGGGTCTTACGAGCAGTACTTC. Its protein is CASRLVGSYEQYF.

This clonotype was detected a few times. The rearrangement links TRBV19 to TRBJ1-1, with D unresolved. This CDR3 comprises 13 residues. CDR1 LNHDA and CDR2 SQIVND come from the germline V gene (reference sequence). V lost 1 base and J lost 0, with 3 bases in between. CDR3 protein: CASSIAMNTEAFF. Written as DNA, the CDR3 is TGTGCCAGTAGTATAGCCATGAACACTGAAGCTTTCTTT.

The sample holds many counts of this clonotype. The chain carries TRBV7-6 and TRBJ2-1, with 9 nucleotides matching TRBD2. After removal of 5 bases from V and 2 bases from J, the junction contained 7 bases not matched to a gene. Germline lookup yields CDR1 SGHVS and CDR2 FNYEAQ. This CDR3 has 16 amino acids. The CDR3 loop reads CASSPISGSTYNEQFF. The CDR3 region has the DNA TGTGCCAGCAGCCCGATTAGCGGGAGTACCTACAATGAGCAGTTCTTC.

This clonotype was picked up a small number of times. The chain is built from TRBV20-1 and TRBJ2-3, with 9 nucleotides matching TRBD2. This CDR3 spans 15 amino acids. CDR1 DFQATT and CDR2 SNEGSKA come from the germline V gene (reference sequence). The V and J ends lost 4 bases and 6 bases, in that order; junction bases with no gene match: 11. The CDR3, as DNA: TGCAGTGCTACTACATCCAGCGGGAGGTCGGATACGCAGTATTTT. Amino acids: CSATTSSGRSDTQYF.

The chain has TRBV28 and TRBJ2-2; D is perhaps TRBD2 (6 bases). The V and J ends lost 5 bases and 6 bases respectively, with 16 bases between them. The CDR3 extends over 15 amino acids. Germline loops: CDR1 MDHEN, CDR2 SYDVKM. CDR3 loop: CASSAPGRAAGELFF. CDR3 in DNA: TGTGCCAGCAGTGCCCCCGGGAGAGCCGCCGGGGAGCTGTTTTTT.

Ten or more counts support this clonotype. This chain connects TRBV20-1 to TRBJ2-3; TRBD1 agrees at 8 bases. The J segment lost 1 base and the V segment lost 5 bases, leaving 8 bases of the junction unmatched. The CDR3 extends over 15 amino acids. Germline lookup yields CDR1 DFQATT and CDR2 SNEGSKA (reference sequence). The CDR3 bases are TGCAGTGCTGGTTGGACAGGGAAACGCACAGATACGCAGTATTTT. It specifies CSAGWTGKRTDTQYF.

This clonotype turned up a few times. The chain carries TRBV5-1 and TRBJ2-5, with D possibly being TRBD1 (5 bases). The CDR3 is 12 residues long. V gave up 4 bases and J gave up 5 bases, with 9 bases separating them. The V gene's germline CDR1 is SGHRS and CDR2 YFSETQ. CDR3 sequence: CASSGQGETQYF. In DNA, the CDR3 is TGCGCCAGCAGCGGACAAGGGGAGACCCAGTACTTC.

V is TRBV7-2 and J is TRBJ1-2; D is unclear. Trimming shortened V by 0 bases and J by 5 bases, and 7 bases separated the two germline ends. Germline CDR1 and CDR2: SGHTA and FQGNSA. This CDR3 region has 13 residues. In DNA form, the CDR3 reads TGTGCCAGCAGCTTAGCGGAAGGATATGGCTACACCTTC. It codes for CASSLAEGYGYTF.

This clonotype was detected many times. The chain employs TRBV28 and TRBJ1-1; tentative D call: TRBD1 (5 bases). This CDR3 region has 14 residues. Germline V CDR1 and CDR2: MDHEN, SYDVKM. Trimming stripped 4 bases from V and 0 bases from J, with 9 bases between. The CDR3 loop reads CASSSAGMNTEAFF. The CDR3, as DNA: TGTGCCAGCAGTTCGGCAGGGATGAACACTGAAGCTTTCTTT.

With respect to this clonotype: A much more abundant neighbour one base away suggests this may be a read error. The rearrangement joins TRBV29-1 to TRBJ1-2; D is possibly TRBD1 (6 bases). Per germline, CDR1 SQVTM and CDR2 ANQGSEA. CDR3 length equals 14 residues. CDR3 amino acids: CSVAIRGGTYAYTF. CDR3 nucleotides: TGCAGCGTTGCCATTAGGGGGGGAACCTATGCCTACACCTTC.

The J gene is TRBJ2-1, the V gene TRBV11-2, with D hard to call. This CDR3 is built from 15 residues. Trimming cost V 1 base and J 6 bases, with 13 bases left between them. Germline V gives CDR1 SGHAT, CDR2 FQNNGV. CDR3 region: CASSLGSGLINEQFF. The CDR3 nucleotides are TGTGCCAGCAGCTTAGGCAGTGGGTTAATCAATGAGCAGTTCTTC.

This clonotype was seen ten or more times. V usage is TRBV7-8 and J usage is TRBJ2-1; unclear D gene. The germline V gene has CDR1 SGHVS and CDR2 FQNEAQ. V lost 1 base and J lost 9, with 13 bases in between. The CDR3 has 14 residues. For the CDR3, the DNA is TGTGCCAGCAGCTTAGAGTCGGGTTCAAGTGAGCAGTTCTTC. Protein: CASSLESGSSEQFF. The full variable domain, its missing parts supplied by reference TRBV7-8 and TRBJ2-1, is GAGVSQSPRYKVAKRGQDVALRCDPISGHVSLFWYQQALGQGPEFLTYFQNEAQLDKSGLPSDRFFAERPEGSVSTLKIQRTQQEDSAVYLCASSLESGSSEQFFGPGTRLTVL.

The table lists this clonotype with many counts. The rearrangement uses TRBV12-3 or TRBV12-4 and TRBJ2-1, with D perhaps matching TRBD1 (6 bases). CDR3 length: 13 residues. V was pared by 2 bases and J by 8 bases, with 10 bases between. For the CDR3, the DNA is TGTGCCAGCAGTTTAACAGGGTCGCATGAGCAGTTCTTC. Translation gives CASSLTGSHEQFF.

The rearrangement joins TRBV7-6 to TRBJ2-2, with D perhaps matching TRBD2 (6 bases). Trimming pared 5 bases from V and 2 bases from J, leaving 15 bases between. The CDR3 extends over 16 amino acids. Germline-derived CDR1 and CDR2 are SGHVS and FNYEAQ. The CDR3 region has the DNA TGTGCCAGCAGCCCTTTCTCCGGGACTAACACCGGGGAGCTGTTTTTT. It encodes CASSPFSGTNTGELFF.